This TCR beta chain was captured by sequencing in a study of blood T cell repertoires in COVID-19. Whole-study context: Researchers got acute and convalescent COVID-19 samples from the United States, Italy and Spain. T cells, B-cell-depleted T cells, or PBMCs provided the cDNA or gDNA that served as material.

Remarks on this clone: At one end the junction does not follow the germline gene, possibly because of a read error.

The CDR3 totals 17 residues. CDR1 is SSHAT, CDR2 FNYEAQ, per germline (reference sequence). Repertoires were generated with immunoSEQ multiplex PCR, while TCRdb's copy carries only in-frame clones and drops some. The sample has some 190,000 clones; over 80% are singletons. Those enrolled in Seattle joined during active infection and were followed longitudinally afterward. Sequenced sample: peripheral blood. The rearrangement links TRBV7-7 to TRBJ1-1; 8 bases are a match to TRBD1. The sequence was collected from a woman aged 60 to 75 with COVID-19, enrolled during active disease. CDR3 bases: TGTGCTAGCATCCATAGGATCACGCGGCGCAGGGGGCCTTCGGAGGGATTT. This translates into CASIHRITRRRGPSEGF.